Sequencing of this TCR beta chain was carried out in a study of cytomegalovirus exposure and HLA in healthy donors. At the level of the study: The Caucasian-associated ancestry cluster held roughly 84% of over 350 genotyped donors. General study points: Cytomegalovirus-associated TCR beta chains were listed, numbering roughly 150. TRBV6-2, TRBV6-3 and some other V segments were excluded as indistinguishable. Only CMV serostatus was available as immune exposure information.

The primer mix had 60 Vbeta and 13 Jbeta primers. Using immunoSEQ multiplex PCR, the repertoire was profiled, and TCRdb retains in-frame clones only, with some absent. The table records some 130,000 clones, 75% to 85% of them present only once. As regards this clone: Antigen unknown.

The CDR3 contains 15 residues. Trimming took off 1 base at V and 0 bases at J, with 8 bases between the two ends. Germline lookup yields CDR1 SGHRS and CDR2 YFSETQ. Input material: PBMCs. V gene TRBV5-1 combines with J gene TRBJ1-5; D is ambiguous. This TCR came from a young man in good health and CMV-seronegative. CDR3 sequence (DNA): TGCGCCAGCAGCTTGACTTCAAATAGCAATCAGCCCCAGCATTTT. Translation: CASSLTSNSNQPQHF.